The 21 T cell receptor beta chains in this list originate from one sample, sequenced in a study of T cells in Graves' hyperthyroidism and ophthalmopathy. RNA transcripts provided the source from which TCR beta CDR3 regions were amplified. Using the HTBI primer set, a first-round RT-PCR was run on the TCR CDR3. TCRdb processed the multiplex PCR reads anew with MiXCR; each CDR3 protein has one entry. The table records under 450,000 distinct CDR3 sequences, roughly 14% of them present only once. The source material was blood. The receptor set was obtained from a woman aged 18-29 years with Graves' hyperthyroidism.

This rearrangement joins TRBV6-1 to TRBJ2-2; no definite D call. Germline V gives CDR1 MNHNS, CDR2 SASEGT. V gave up 4 bases and J gave up 0 bases, with 12 bases separating them. The CDR3 totals 16 residues. The CDR3 DNA sequence: TGTGCCAGCAGTGCTCTCTCTTTGCCGAACACCGGGGAGCTGTTTTTT. It is translated as CASSALSLPNTGELFF.

There are many counts of this clonotype. The chain links TRBV28 to TRBJ1-5; the D is unclear. The germline gives CDR1 MDHEN, CDR2 SYDVKM. V shed 5 bases and J shed 6 bases, with 20 bases lying between them. The CDR3 is made up of 16 amino acids. CDR3 sequence (DNA): TGTGCCAGCAGTCCCTTCAGCGCCGGCCGGGGTCAGCCCCAGCATTTT. It encodes CASSPFSAGRGQPQHF.

Many counts were recorded for this clonotype. V is TRBV7-9 and J is TRBJ2-1; 10 nucleotides agree with TRBD2. With 5 bases clipped from V and 6 bases from J, the junction kept 7 bases outside the gene matches. The CDR3 is 15 amino acids. CDR1 is SEHNR, CDR2 FQNEAQ, per germline (reference sequence). CDR3 bases: TGTGCCAGCAGCCTCATAGCGGGAGGAGGCAATGAGCAGTTCTTC. Translation gives CASSLIAGGGNEQFF.

This chain links TRBV7-9 with TRBJ2-2; 7 bases map to TRBD1. V lost 3 bases to trimming and J lost 9 bases; unmatched junction nucleotides: 4. The CDR3 length is 13 residues. The germline V gene encodes CDR1 SEHNR and CDR2 FQNEAQ (reference sequence). The CDR3: CASSFRGNWELFF. The CDR3 DNA follows: TGTGCCAGCAGCTTCAGGGGGAATTGGGAGCTGTTTTTT. Supplemented by reference TRBV7-9 and TRBJ2-2, the full variable domain reads DTGVSQNPRHKITKRGQNVTFRCDPISEHNRLYWYRQTLGQGPEFLTYFQNEAQLEKSRLLSDRFSAERPKGSFSTLEIQRTEQGDSAMYLCASSFRGNWELFFGEGSRLTVL.

With respect to this clonotype: Given a much more abundant clone one base away, this may be a read error. The rearrangement uses TRBV3-1 and TRBJ2-2; 9 bases match TRBD1. CDR3 length: 16 residues. Germline V gene sequence: CDR1 LGHDT, CDR2 YNNKEL (reference sequence). The CDR3 sequence: CASRRTGDPNTRELFF. The CDR3 DNA follows: TGTGCCAGCAGACGGACAGGGGACCCGAACACCCGGGAGCTGTTTTTT.

This clonotype showed up many times. The chain is built from TRBV5-1 and TRBJ2-1, with TRBD2 identical over 13 bases. CDR3 length: 17 amino acids. Trimming cost V 1 base and J 4 bases; bases outside gene matches: 5. Germline V gene data show CDR1 as SGHRS and CDR2 as YFSETQ. DNA for the CDR3: TGCGCCAGCAGCTTGAGGACTAGCGGGGGACTATACAATGAGCAGTTCTTC. It translates to CASSLRTSGGLYNEQFF.

This clonotype was observed many times. This chain links TRBV28 with TRBJ2-1; the D is unclear. V gave up 5 bases and J gave up 8 bases, with 13 bases separating them. Germline V gene data show CDR1 as MDHEN and CDR2 as SYDVKM. This CDR3 has 13 amino acids. CDR3 nucleotides: TGTGCCAGCAGTCCCACTACGCTCGATGAGCAGTTCTTC. This encodes CASSPTTLDEQFF.

This clonotype turned up a few times. The J gene is TRBJ2-7, the V gene TRBV20-1; D may correspond to TRBD1 or TRBD2 (5 bases each). Germline V gives CDR1 DFQATT, CDR2 SNEGSKA (reference sequence). V lost 4 bases and J 3 bases, leaving 13 bases between the germline ends. The CDR3 extends over 13 amino acids. The CDR3 here is CSATTGTRYEQYF. For the CDR3, the DNA is TGCAGTGCTACCACCGGGACCCGCTACGAGCAGTACTTC.

This clonotype has a count of ten or more. This sequence joins TRBV6-2 or TRBV6-3 and TRBJ2-2, with D possibly TRBD1 on 6 matching bases. This CDR3 region has 15 residues. V was clipped by 7 bases and J by 3 bases, with 15 bases between them. The germline V gene encodes CDR1 MNHEY and CDR2 SVGEGT. The CDR3 loop is CASNTGTRDTGELFF. CDR3 coding DNA: TGTGCCAGCAATACCGGGACAAGGGACACCGGGGAGCTGTTTTTT.

This chain uses TRBV10-2 with TRBJ2-1; D may match TRBD1 or TRBD2 (5 bases each). The CDR3 totals 15 residues. CDR1 is WSHSY and CDR2 is SAAADI in the germline V gene. The V end was cut by 2 bases, the J end by 4 bases, with 12 bases between. CDR3 coding DNA: TGCGCCAGCAGTGAGGGGGCGGGCGGGTACAATGAGCAGTTCTTC. The encoded protein is CASSEGAGGYNEQFF.

Ten or more counts support this clonotype. V and J are TRBV28 and TRBJ1-6; D is unclear. Germline V lookup: CDR1 MDHEN, CDR2 SYDVKM. This CDR3 has 14 amino acids. Trimming took off 4 bases at V and 0 bases at J, with 4 bases between the two ends. CDR3 amino acids: CASSSDSYNSPLHF. The CDR3 DNA reads as TGTGCCAGCAGTTCGGACTCCTATAATTCACCCCTCCACTTT.

This clonotype has ten or more counts. V is TRBV2 and J is TRBJ1-5; 12 positions agree with TRBD1. The CDR3 is 17 amino acids. J was trimmed by 4 bases and V by 6 bases; bases with no gene match: 10. Per the germline V gene, CDR1 is SNHLY and CDR2 is FYNNEI. CDR3 region: CASRGTGGLEGNQPQHF. The CDR3 nucleotides are TGTGCCAGCAGAGGGACAGGGGGCTTAGAGGGAAATCAGCCCCAGCATTTT.

The gene calls are TRBV10-3 and TRBJ2-1; D gene ambiguous. Germline lookup yields CDR1 ENHRY and CDR2 SYGVKD. Trimming removed 3 bases from V and 8 bases from J, with 5 bases in between. This CDR3 is built from 11 residues. The CDR3 DNA reads TGTGCCATCAGTGAATCATATGAGCAGTTCTTC. Translating it yields CAISESYEQFF.

This clonotype has ten or more counts. The chain couples TRBV20-1 to TRBJ1-1, with 10 bases fitting TRBD1. CDR3 length: 14 residues. CDR1 DFQATT and CDR2 SNEGSKA come from the germline V gene (reference sequence). The junction had 14 bases not matched to a gene; V was cut back by 5 bases and J by 11 bases. CDR3 nucleotides: TGCAGTGCTTCCCCCTTGACAGGGGGCCAAGGGGCTTTCTTT. Amino acids: CSASPLTGGQGAFF.

Only a few counts were recorded for this clonotype. The chain is built from TRBV5-1 and TRBJ2-7; possible D gene TRBD2, 6 bases. Trimming cost V 2 bases and J 3 bases, with 18 bases left between them. This CDR3 region has 16 residues. Germline CDR1 reads SGHRS; CDR2 reads YFSETQ. The CDR3 here is CASSLGRGSGNYEQYF. The CDR3 DNA reads as TGCGCCAGCAGCTTAGGCCGGGGTAGCGGCAACTACGAGCAGTACTTC.

J is TRBJ1-1 and V is TRBV11-3; possible D gene TRBD1, 5 bases. V gave up 5 bases and J gave up 4 bases, with 14 bases separating them. The CDR3 consists of 14 residues. Germline lookup yields CDR1 SGHNT and CDR2 YENEEA. CDR3 coding DNA: TGTGCCAGCAGCAGCGGATTTGGGGGCACTGAAGCTTTCTTT. It is translated as CASSSGFGGTEAFF.

This clonotype has a count of ten or more. This chain joins TRBV14 and TRBJ2-2, with 10 bases matching TRBD1. In germline, CDR1 is SGHDN, CDR2 FVKESK. With 5 bases clipped from V and 2 bases from J, the junction kept 2 bases outside the gene matches. There are 15 residues in the CDR3. CDR3 bases: TGTGCCAGCAGCAGACAGGGGGCAAACACCGGGGAGCTGTTTTTT. This encodes CASSRQGANTGELFF.

Only a few counts were recorded for this clonotype. V is TRBV6-5 and J is TRBJ1-5, with TRBD1 matching 7 bases. From germline, CDR1 is MNHEY and CDR2 SVGAGI. CDR3 size: 15 residues. Trimming cost V 1 base and J 4 bases; bases outside gene matches: 4. The CDR3 DNA reads as TGTGCCAGCAGTTACTTTACAGGGGATAATCAGCCCCAGCATTTT. Translating it yields CASSYFTGDNQPQHF.

This clonotype was seen ten or more times. This sequence joins TRBV2 and TRBJ1-1; D perhaps matches TRBD1 (6 bases). The CDR3 extends over 14 amino acids. V lost 6 bases and J lost 6, with 17 bases in between. The germline V gene encodes CDR1 SNHLY and CDR2 FYNNEI. CDR3 bases: TGTGCCAGCAGAGACGCAGGGGTTTACTCTGAAGCTTTCTTT. Protein product: CASRDAGVYSEAFF.

CDR3 in amino acids: CATLTENTEAFF. The DNA of the CDR3 is TGTGCCACCCTTACAGAGAACACTGAAGCTTTCTTT. The chain combines TRBV10-3 with TRBJ1-1; D call uncertain. V gave up 10 bases and J gave up 1 base, with 10 bases separating them. The CDR3 loop spans 12 amino acids. Germline V gene data show CDR1 as ENHRY and CDR2 as SYGVKD.

The J gene is TRBJ2-2, the V gene TRBV10-2, with 8 bases lining up with TRBD2. Germline-derived CDR1 and CDR2 are WSHSY and SAAADI. The CDR3 consists of 17 residues. The trim removed 3 bases at V and 1 base at J, leaving 7 bases unmatched. CDR3 sequence (DNA): TGCGCCAGCAGTGAACGTCGGGGGGGTTTGAACACCGGGGAGCTGTTTTTT. It encodes CASSERRGGLNTGELFF.